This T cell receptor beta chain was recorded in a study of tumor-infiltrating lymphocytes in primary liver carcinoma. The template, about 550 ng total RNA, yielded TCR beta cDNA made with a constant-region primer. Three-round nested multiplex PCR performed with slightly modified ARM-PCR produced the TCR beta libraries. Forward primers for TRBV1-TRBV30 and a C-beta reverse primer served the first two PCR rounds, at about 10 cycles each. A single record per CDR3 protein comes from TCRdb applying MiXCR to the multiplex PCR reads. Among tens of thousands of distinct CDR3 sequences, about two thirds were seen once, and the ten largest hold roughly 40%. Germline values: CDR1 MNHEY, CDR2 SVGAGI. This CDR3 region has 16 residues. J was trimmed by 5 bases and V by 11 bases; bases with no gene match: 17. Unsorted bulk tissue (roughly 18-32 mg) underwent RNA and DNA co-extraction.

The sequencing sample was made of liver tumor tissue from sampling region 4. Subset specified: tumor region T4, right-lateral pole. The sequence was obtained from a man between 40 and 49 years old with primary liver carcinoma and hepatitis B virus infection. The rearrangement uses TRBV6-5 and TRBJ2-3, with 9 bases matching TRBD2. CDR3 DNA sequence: TGTGCCGACAGTCCATCTTGGGCGGGAGGGGGAGATACGCAGTATTTT. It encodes CADSPSWAGGGDTQYF.